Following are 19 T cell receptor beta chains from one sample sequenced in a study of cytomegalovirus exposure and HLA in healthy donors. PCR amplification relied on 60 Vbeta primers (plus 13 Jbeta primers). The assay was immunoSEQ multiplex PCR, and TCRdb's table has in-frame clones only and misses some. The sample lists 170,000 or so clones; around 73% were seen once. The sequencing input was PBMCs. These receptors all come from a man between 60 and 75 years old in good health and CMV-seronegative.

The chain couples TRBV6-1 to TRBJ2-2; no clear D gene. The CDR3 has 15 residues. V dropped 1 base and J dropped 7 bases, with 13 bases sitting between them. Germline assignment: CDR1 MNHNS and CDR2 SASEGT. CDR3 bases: TGTGCCAGCAGTGAAGGGTCCAAAACGGGCGGGGAGCTGTTTTTT. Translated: CASSEGSKTGGELFF.

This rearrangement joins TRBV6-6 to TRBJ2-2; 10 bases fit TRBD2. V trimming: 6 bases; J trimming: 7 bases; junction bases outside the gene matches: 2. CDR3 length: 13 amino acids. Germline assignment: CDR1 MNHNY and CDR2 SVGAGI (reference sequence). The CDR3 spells CASSLAGVGELFF. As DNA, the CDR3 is TGTGCCAGCAGCCTAGCGGGAGTCGGGGAGCTGTTTTTT.

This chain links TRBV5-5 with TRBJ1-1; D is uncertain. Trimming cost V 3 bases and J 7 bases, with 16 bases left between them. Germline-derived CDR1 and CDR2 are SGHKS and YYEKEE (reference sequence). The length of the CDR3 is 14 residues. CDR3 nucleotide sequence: TGTGCCAGCAGCTCCGGTGACGGGGTCTATGAAGCTTTCTTT. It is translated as CASSSGDGVYEAFF.

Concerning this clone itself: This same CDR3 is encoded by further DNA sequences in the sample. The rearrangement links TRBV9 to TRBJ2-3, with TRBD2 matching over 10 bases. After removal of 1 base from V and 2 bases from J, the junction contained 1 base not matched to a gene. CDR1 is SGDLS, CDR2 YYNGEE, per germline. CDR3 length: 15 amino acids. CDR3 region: CASSVTSGITDTQYF. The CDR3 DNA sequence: TGTGCCAGCAGCGTAACTAGCGGGATCACAGATACGCAGTATTTT.

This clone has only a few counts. The CDR3 reads CASSSPRDREKLFF. The CDR3 region has the DNA TGTGCCAGCAGCTCTCCCCGGGACAGGGAAAAACTGTTTTTT. The chain combines TRBV7-6 with TRBJ1-4, with 8 bases that match TRBD1. The germline V gene has CDR1 SGHVS and CDR2 FNYEAQ. After removal of 4 bases from V and 8 bases from J, the junction contained 6 bases not matched to a gene. This CDR3 region has 14 residues.

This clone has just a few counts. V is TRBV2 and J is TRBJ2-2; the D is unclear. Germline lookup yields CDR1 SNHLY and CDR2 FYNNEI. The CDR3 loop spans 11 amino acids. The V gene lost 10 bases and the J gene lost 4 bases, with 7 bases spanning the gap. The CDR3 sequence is CATGLTGELFF. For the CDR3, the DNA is TGTGCCACTGGCCTCACCGGGGAGCTGTTTTTT.

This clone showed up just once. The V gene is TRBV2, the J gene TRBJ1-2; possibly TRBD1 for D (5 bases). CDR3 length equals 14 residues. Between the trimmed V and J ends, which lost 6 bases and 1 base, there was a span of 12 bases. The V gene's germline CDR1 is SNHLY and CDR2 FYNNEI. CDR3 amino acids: CASRRQGDNYGYTF. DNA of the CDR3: TGTGCCAGCAGACGGCAAGGGGATAACTATGGCTACACCTTC.

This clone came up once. The CDR3 reads CASIRGQGGYGYTF. CDR3 sequence (DNA): TGTGCCAGCATCCGAGGACAGGGAGGTTATGGCTACACCTTC. V gene TRBV2 combines with J gene TRBJ1-2; 8 nucleotides match TRBD1. Looked up from germline, CDR1 is SNHLY and CDR2 is FYNNEI. The J segment lost 5 bases and the V segment lost 7 bases, leaving 9 bases of the junction unmatched. The CDR3 totals 14 residues.

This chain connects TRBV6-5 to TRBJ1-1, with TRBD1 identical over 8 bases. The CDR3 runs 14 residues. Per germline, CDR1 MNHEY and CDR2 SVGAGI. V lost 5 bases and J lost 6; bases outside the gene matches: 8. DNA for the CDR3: TGTGCCAGCAGTCGACAGGGGAGTGTCCCTGAAGCTTTCTTT. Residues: CASSRQGSVPEAFF.

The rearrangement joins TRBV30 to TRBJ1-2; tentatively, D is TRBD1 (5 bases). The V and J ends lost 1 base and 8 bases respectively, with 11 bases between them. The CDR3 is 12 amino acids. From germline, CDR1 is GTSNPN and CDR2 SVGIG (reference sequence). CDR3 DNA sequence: TGTGCCTGGAGTGCCCAGGGTCGCGGCTACACCTTC. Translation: CAWSAQGRGYTF.

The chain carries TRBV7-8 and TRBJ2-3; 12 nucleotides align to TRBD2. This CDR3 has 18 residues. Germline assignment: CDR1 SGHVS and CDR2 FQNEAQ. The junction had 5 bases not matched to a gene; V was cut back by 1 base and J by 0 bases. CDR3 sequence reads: CASSLDLAGGPSTDTQYF. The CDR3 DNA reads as TGTGCCAGCAGCTTAGACCTAGCGGGAGGGCCTAGCACAGATACGCAGTATTTT.

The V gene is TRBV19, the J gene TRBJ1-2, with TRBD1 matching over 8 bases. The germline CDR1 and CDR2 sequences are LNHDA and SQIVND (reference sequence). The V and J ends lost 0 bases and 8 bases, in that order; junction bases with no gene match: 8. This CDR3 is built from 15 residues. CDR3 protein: CASSIELGQGTGYTF. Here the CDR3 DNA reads TGTGCCAGTAGTATAGAATTAGGACAGGGAACCGGCTACACCTTC. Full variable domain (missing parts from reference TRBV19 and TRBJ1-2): DGGITQSPKYLFRKEGQNVTLSCEQNLNHDAMYWYRQDPGQGLRLIYYSQIVNDFQKGDIAEGYSVSREKKESFPLTVTSAQKNPTAFYLCASSIELGQGTGYTFGSGTRLTVV.

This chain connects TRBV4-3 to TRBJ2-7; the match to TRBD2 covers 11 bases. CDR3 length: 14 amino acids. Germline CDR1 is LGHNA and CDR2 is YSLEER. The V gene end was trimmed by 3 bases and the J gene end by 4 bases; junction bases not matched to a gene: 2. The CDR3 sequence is CASSHGTSGYEQYF. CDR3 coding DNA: TGCGCCAGCAGCCACGGGACTAGCGGATACGAGCAGTACTTC.

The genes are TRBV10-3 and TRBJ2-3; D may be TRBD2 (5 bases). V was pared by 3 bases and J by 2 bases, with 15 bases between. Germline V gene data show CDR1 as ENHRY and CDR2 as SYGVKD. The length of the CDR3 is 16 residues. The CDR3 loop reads CAISDPGMGSTDTQYF. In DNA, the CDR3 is TGTGCCATCAGTGACCCCGGGATGGGATCCACAGATACGCAGTATTTT.

The CDR3 sequence is CASSNQRGASTGELFF. CDR3 coding DNA: TGTGCCAGTAGTAATCAGCGGGGGGCCTCCACCGGGGAGCTGTTTTTT. The V call is TRBV19, the J call TRBJ2-2; 9 bases line up with TRBD2. There are 16 residues in the CDR3. The germline gives CDR1 LNHDA, CDR2 SQIVND (reference sequence). J lost 4 bases, V lost 4 bases, and 7 bases had no gene match. The full variable domain, completed using reference TRBV19 and TRBJ2-2, is DGGITQSPKYLFRKEGQNVTLSCEQNLNHDAMYWYRQDPGQGLRLIYYSQIVNDFQKGDIAEGYSVSREKKESFPLTVTSAQKNPTAFYLCASSNQRGASTGELFFGEGSRLTVL.

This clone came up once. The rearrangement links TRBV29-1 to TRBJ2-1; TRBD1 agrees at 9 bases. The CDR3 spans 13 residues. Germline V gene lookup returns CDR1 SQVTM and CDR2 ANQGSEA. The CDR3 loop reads CSTRDRDLYEQFF. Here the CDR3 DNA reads TGCAGTACCCGGGACAGGGATCTCTATGAGCAGTTCTTC.

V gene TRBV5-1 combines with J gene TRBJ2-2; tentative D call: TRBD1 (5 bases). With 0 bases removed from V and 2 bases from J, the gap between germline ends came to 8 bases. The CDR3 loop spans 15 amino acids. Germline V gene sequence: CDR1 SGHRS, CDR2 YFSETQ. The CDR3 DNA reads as TGCGCCAGCAGCTTGGTGGGGCCCAACACCGGGGAGCTGTTTTTT. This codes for CASSLVGPNTGELFF. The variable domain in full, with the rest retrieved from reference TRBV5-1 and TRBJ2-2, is KAGVTQTPRYLIKTRGQQVTLSCSPISGHRSVSWYQQTPGQGLQFLFEYFSETQRNKGNFPGRFSGRQFSNSRSEMNVSTLELGDSALYLCASSLVGPNTGELFFGEGSRLTVL.

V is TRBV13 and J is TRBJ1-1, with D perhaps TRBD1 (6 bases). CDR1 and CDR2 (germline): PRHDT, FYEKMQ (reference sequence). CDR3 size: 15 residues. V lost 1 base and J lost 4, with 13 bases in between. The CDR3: CASSLEGGSGTEAFF. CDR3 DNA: TGTGCCAGCAGCTTAGAGGGGGGGAGTGGCACTGAAGCTTTCTTT.

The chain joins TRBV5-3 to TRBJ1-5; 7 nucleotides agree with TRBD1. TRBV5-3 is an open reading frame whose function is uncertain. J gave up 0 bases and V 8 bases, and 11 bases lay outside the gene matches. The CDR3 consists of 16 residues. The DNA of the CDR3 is TGTGCCAGGAGGGGGCTGTCAGATTATAGCAATCAGCCCCAGCATTTT. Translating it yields CARRGLSDYSNQPQHF.